This record concerns one TCR beta chain sequence. The data were taken from a study of T cell responses to AZD1222 COVID-19 vaccine. Repertoires were generated with immunoSEQ multiplex PCR, while TCRdb's copy carries only in-frame clones and drops some. The sample yields approximately 140,000 clones, more than 85% seen once. Deletions cut 5 bases from V and 1 base from J, with 5 bases between. Germline V gene data show CDR1 as LGHNA and CDR2 as YSLEER. This CDR3 has 13 amino acids. V is TRBV4-3 and J is TRBJ2-2; D unclear. This receptor was obtained from an adult who received the AZD1222 COVID-19 vaccine. The sample here was peripheral blood, taken 28 days after the second AZD1222 dose. The CDR3 region has the DNA TGCGCCAGCAGCTCCAGGAACACCGGGGAGCTGTTTTTT. Translated, it gives CASSSRNTGELFF.